Detailed here is one TCR beta chain. The entry originates in a study of shared clonotypes between healthy human individuals. Germline V lookup: CDR1 MDHEN, CDR2 SYDVKM. CDR3 length: 13 amino acids. The ends were cut back, 8 bases at V and 3 bases at J, with 14 bases in the middle. The data were produced by immunoSEQ multiplex PCR, yet TCRdb's version contains in-frame clones alone and is incomplete. This table has a few million clones, about 92% appearing once. The TCR sequence derives from a man aged 18 to 29 in good health. Some clones in this sample may be carry-over from other donors' samples. The V gene is TRBV28, the J gene TRBJ2-7; maybe TRBD2 (6 bases). The sample consisted of naive CD4+ T cells from PBMCs. Specified subset: CD45RA+ positively selected. The CDR3 DNA reads as TGTGCCAGCGGCAAACAGGACTACTACGAGCAGTACTTC. As protein: CASGKQDYYEQYF. Using reference TRBV28 and TRBJ2-7 for the parts outside the CDR3, the full variable domain is DVKVTQSSRYLVKRTGEKVFLECVQDMDHENMFWYRQDPGLGLRLIYFSYDVKMKEKGDIPEGYSVSREKKERFSLILESASTNQTSMYLCASGKQDYYEQYFGPGTRLTVT.